Listed below are T cell receptor beta chains from one sample, sequenced in a study of cytomegalovirus exposure and HLA in healthy donors. Generated by immunoSEQ multiplex PCR, the TCRdb table keeps only in-frame clones and is missing some. This sample's clone table lists 90,000 to 130,000 clones. The sequenced sample consisted of PBMCs. The receptors derive from a middle-aged man in good health and CMV-seropositive. The CDR3 runs from the conserved cysteine through the conserved F or W. A D gene is named only where the DNA matches it firmly.

NA	TRBJ1-4	TRBV5-8	TGTGCCAGCAGCTTGGGATTGTTGCAGGGCACTGAAAAACTGTTTTTT	CASSLGLLQGTEKLFF
TRBD2	TRBJ2-7	TRBV4-3	TGCGCCAGCAGCCAAGAACCGGGGGGGACCTACGAGCAGTACTTC	CASSQEPGGTYEQYF
NA	TRBJ1-5	TRBV28	TGTGCCAGCACCCCGTTGATCTTCCGGGATTGGAATCAGCCCCAGCATTTT	CASTPLIFRDWNQPQHF
TRBD1	TRBJ2-7	TRBV11-2	TGTGCCAGCAGCTTACCCGGGACAGGGCTACTCTACGAGCAGTACTTC	CASSLPGTGLLYEQYF
NA	TRBJ1-1	TRBV25-1	TGTGCCAGCAGTGAAATCGGTTTCGGCGGTGAAGCTTTCTTT	CASSEIGFGGEAFF
TRBD2	TRBJ2-7	TRBV2	TGTGCCAGCAGTAGCGGGGAGACCTACGAGCAGTACTTC	CASSSGETYEQYF
TRBD2	TRBJ2-1	TRBV5-6	TGTGCCAGCAGCTTGGCGGACAGCGGGAGGGGCTACAATGAGCAGTTCTTC	CASSLADSGRGYNEQFF
TRBD2	TRBJ2-3	TRBV9	TGTGCCAGCAGCGTAAGCGGGAGGTCTGATACGCAGTATTTT	CASSVSGRSDTQYF
NA	TRBJ1-1	TRBV11-2	TGTGCCAGCAGCCTAACAGGGATGTCTGAAGCTTTCTTT	CASSLTGMSEAFF
NA	TRBJ2-7	TRBV6-1	TGTGCCAGCAGGCTAACCTTCGAGCAGTACTTC	CASRLTFEQYF
TRBD2	TRBJ2-6	TRBV5-1	TGCGCCAGCAGCTCCCCATCGGCCGGGGCGGGGGACTCTGGGGCCAACGTCCTGACTTTC	CASSSPSAGAGDSGANVLTF
TRBD1	TRBJ1-1	TRBV6-6	TGTGCCAGCAGTTACCCGAGACAGGGCTCTGAAGCTTTCTTT	CASSYPRQGSEAFF
NA	TRBJ2-1	TRBV6-1	TGTGCCAGCAGCGATTTGCGCTATGAGCAGTTCTTC	CASSDLRYEQFF
TRBD1	TRBJ2-1	TRBV7-6	TGTGCCAGCAGCCTGTACAGGGGGACCTACAATGAGCAGTTCTTC	CASSLYRGTYNEQFF
TRBD2	TRBJ2-1	TRBV7-9	TGTGCCAGCAGCTTAGAAGGTAGCGGGAGGGCTCGGTTCTTC	CASSLEGSGRARFF
TRBD1	TRBJ2-3	TRBV5-1	TGCGCCAGCAGCTTGGAGGGACAGGGACGTAATACGCAGTATTTT	CASSLEGQGRNTQYF